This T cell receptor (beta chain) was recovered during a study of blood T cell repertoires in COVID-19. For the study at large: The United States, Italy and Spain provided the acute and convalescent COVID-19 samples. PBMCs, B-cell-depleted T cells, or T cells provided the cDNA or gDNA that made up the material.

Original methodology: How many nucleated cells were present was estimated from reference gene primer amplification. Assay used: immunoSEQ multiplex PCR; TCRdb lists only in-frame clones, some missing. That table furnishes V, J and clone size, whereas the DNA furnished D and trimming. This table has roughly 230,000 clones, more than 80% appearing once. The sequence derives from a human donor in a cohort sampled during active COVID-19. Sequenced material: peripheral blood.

The CDR3 DNA follows: TGCGCCAGCCGCTGGGACAGGTCCTCCTACGAGCAGTACTTC. It yields the protein CASRWDRSSYEQYF. The genes are TRBV10-2 and TRBJ2-7; 8 nucleotides line up with TRBD1. V gave up 8 bases and J gave up 0 bases; unmatched junction bases: 6. CDR3 size: 14 residues. Germline V lookup: CDR1 WSHSY, CDR2 SAAADI.